This is a list of T cell receptor beta chains from one sample in a study of cytomegalovirus exposure and HLA in healthy donors. Produced via immunoSEQ multiplex PCR; TCRdb's table is partial and in-frame only. Among approximately 170,000 clones listed, 80% were seen once. The specimen sequenced was PBMCs. The receptors stem from a woman aged 50 to 60 in good health and CMV-seropositive. CDR3s include the opening cysteine and the closing phenylalanine or tryptophan. Each record gives: clone size, CDR3 length, V gene, J gene, D gene, CDR3 DNA, CDR3 protein. The D gene is left open where the match is weak. Size values are once, few and many counts, or a class for expanded clones, and some rows have none.

NA	16	TRBV5-1	TRBJ2-3	NA	TGCGCCAGCAGCTTGGGGGTCGATACTAGCACAGATATGCAGTATTTT	CASSLGVDTSTDMQYF
NA	15	TRBV6-5	TRBJ1-1	TRBD1	TGTGCCAGCAGTTACGGGACAGCTCTGAACACTGAAGCTTTCTTT	CASSYGTALNTEAFF
NA	18	TRBV27	TRBJ2-1	TRBD2	TGTGCCAGCAACCGTGGACTAGCGGGAGTCAGCTCCTACAATGAGCAGTTCTTC	CASNRGLAGVSSYNEQFF
NA	14	TRBV19	TRBJ1-5	TRBD1	TGTGCCACCTCCGACAGGGTAAGCGATCAGCCCCAGCATTTT	CATSDRVSDQPQHF
NA	14	TRBV7-2	TRBJ1-4	NA	TGTGCCAGCAGCTTACTACGGACTCCCGAAAAACTGTTTTTT	CASSLLRTPEKLFF
NA	17	TRBV27	TRBJ2-7	TRBD1	TGTGCCAGCAGACCCCGGACAGGGATAAAAAGCTCCTACGAGCAGTACTTC	CASRPRTGIKSSYEQYF
NA	14	TRBV7-2	TRBJ2-3	NA	TGTGCCAGCAGCCTGGGGCTAGTCACAGATACGCAGTATTTT	CASSLGLVTDTQYF
few	11	TRBV20-1	TRBJ2-1	NA	TGCAGTGCTAGACTAGCGGACAGGCAGTTCTTC	CSARLADRQFF
NA	17	TRBV9	TRBJ2-3	TRBD2	TGTGCCAGCAGCGTAGGTACTAGCGGGAGCAGCACAGATACGCAGTATTTT	CASSVGTSGSSTDTQYF
NA	17	TRBV6-1	TRBJ2-5	NA	TGTGCCAGCAGTGAAGCGGTGGAGCATGGGGCCAAAGAGACCCAGTACTTC	CASSEAVEHGAKETQYF
NA	15	TRBV11-2	TRBJ2-4	NA	TGTGCCAGCAGCCCCACCTGGATTACCGCGGACATTCAGTACTTC	CASSPTWITADIQYF
NA	15	TRBV10-3	TRBJ2-7	TRBD2	TGTGCCGCTGGGCCCCTAGCGGGGGGGCCCTACGAGCAGTACTTC	CAAGPLAGGPYEQYF
NA	14	TRBV7-2	TRBJ2-1	NA	TGTGCCAGCAGCCCATCCACAGCAAGAAATGAGCAGTTCTTC	CASSPSTARNEQFF
NA	15	TRBV6-5	TRBJ2-7	TRBD1	TGTGCCAGCAGCCCAGGACAGGGCAGGTCCTACGAGCAGTACTTC	CASSPGQGRSYEQYF
once	16	TRBV11-1	TRBJ2-5	TRBD2	TGTGCCAGCAGCTTAGGACTAGCGGTTTTTCAGGAGACCCAGTACTTC	CASSLGLAVFQETQYF
NA	15	TRBV15	TRBJ2-7	TRBD1	TGTGCCACCAGCAGGACCAGGGACAGGGGCTACGAGCAGTACTTC	CATSRTRDRGYEQYF
NA	14	TRBV5-4	TRBJ1-2	NA	TGTGCCAGCAGCTTTTATTCTGAGGTCGGGGGCTACACCTTC	CASSFYSEVGGYTF
NA	13	TRBV6-5	TRBJ1-2	NA	TGTGCCAGCAGTGCACAGGGCACCTATGGCTACACCTTC	CASSAQGTYGYTF
NA	11	TRBV30	TRBJ1-4	NA	TGTGCCGGCGACAGGTTTGAAAAACTGTTTTTT	CAGDRFEKLFF
NA	16	TRBV27	TRBJ1-5	TRBD1	TGTGCCAGCAAATGGACAGGGGGGAATAGCAATCAGCCCCAGCATTTT	CASKWTGGNSNQPQHF
few	13	TRBV18	TRBJ2-5	NA	TGTGCCAGCTCAGTACAAGACCAAGAGACCCAGTACTTC	CASSVQDQETQYF
few	13	TRBV13	TRBJ2-1	TRBD2	TGTGCCAGCTCTAGCGGGGGTTACAATGAGCAGTTCTTC	CASSSGGYNEQFF
NA	15	TRBV18	TRBJ2-7	TRBD2	TGTGCCAGCTCACCAAGGACTAGCGGCTCCTACGAGCAGTACTTC	CASSPRTSGSYEQYF
NA	13	TRBV7-3	TRBJ2-3	NA	TGTGCCAGCAGCCCCCTATCCACAGATACGCAGTATTTT	CASSPLSTDTQYF
NA	16	TRBV7-2	TRBJ1-6	NA	TGTGCCAGCAGCCGGGTACGAGACTCCTATAATTCACCCCTCCACTTT	CASSRVRDSYNSPLHF
once	12	TRBV18	TRBJ1-2	NA	TGTGCCAGCTCACCCATCCCGGGGGACTACACCTTC	CASSPIPGDYTF
NA	12	TRBV28	TRBJ1-1	NA	TGTGCCAGCAGCGTCGCGGGAAGTAAGGCTTTCTTT	CASSVAGSKAFF
NA	16	TRBV10-3	TRBJ1-2	TRBD1	TGTGCCATCAGGGCTGGACAGGGTCCCGATGATGTTGGCTACACCTTC	CAIRAGQGPDDVGYTF
NA	17	TRBV5-1	TRBJ1-1	NA	TGCGCCAGCAGCTTGGGTTTGAGGGGAGGGGTGAACACTGAAGCTTTCTTT	CASSLGLRGGVNTEAFF
NA	13	TRBV11-2	TRBJ2-7	NA	TGTGCCAGCAGTCATGGGCATTCCTACGAGCAGTACTTC	CASSHGHSYEQYF
NA	14	TRBV4-3	TRBJ2-7	NA	TGCGCCAGCAGCCAAGCAAACGGGATCTACGAGCAGTACTTC	CASSQANGIYEQYF
NA	13	TRBV19	TRBJ1-1	NA	TGTGCCAGTAGTATTCTCGGTGGCACTGAAGCTTTCTTT	CASSILGGTEAFF
NA	11	TRBV7-9	TRBJ1-1	NA	TGCGCCAGCAGCGATATTAGTGAAGCTTTCTTT	CASSDISEAFF
NA	13	TRBV2	TRBJ2-5	TRBD2	TGTGCCAGCAGCGGGACTAGTGGGGAGACCCAGTACTTC	CASSGTSGETQYF
NA	14	TRBV6-5	TRBJ1-5	NA	TGTGCCAGCAGTGCAGGGTGGTTTGAACAGCCCCAGCATTTT	CASSAGWFEQPQHF
NA	17	TRBV7-3	TRBJ2-3	TRBD2	TGTGCCAGCAGCTTAAGGGGACTAGCGGGACCCACAGATACGCAGTATTTT	CASSLRGLAGPTDTQYF
NA	15	TRBV7-8	TRBJ2-3	NA	TGTGCCAGCAGCCGGGACTCCACCATGACGAATACGCAGTATTTT	CASSRDSTMTNTQYF
NA	14	TRBV19	TRBJ2-7	NA	TGTGCCAGTAGTGGAAGGGAGACTTCCTACGAGCAGTACTTC	CASSGRETSYEQYF
NA	12	TRBV18	TRBJ2-5	NA	TGTGCCAGCTCTTCGTACCAAGAGACCCAGTACTTC	CASSSYQETQYF
NA	20	TRBV1	TRBJ2-1	NA	TGCACCAGCACCCCCTCACAGCGGGGGGTAAGAGGCGGGCGCTACAATGAGCAGTTCTTC	CTSTPSQRGVRGGRYNEQFF
NA	18	TRBV7-2	TRBJ1-6	NA	TGTGCCAGCAGCTTAGACCCCTCTAGGAGCTCCTATAATTCACCCCTCCACTTT	CASSLDPSRSSYNSPLHF
NA	14	TRBV27	TRBJ2-2	TRBD1	TGTGCCAGCACGCGGACAGGAAACACCGGGGAGCTGTTTTTT	CASTRTGNTGELFF
NA	15	TRBV2	TRBJ2-5	NA	TGTGCCAGCAGATTTGAGGACTTGCCCAGCCAGACCCAGTACTTC	CASRFEDLPSQTQYF
few	17	TRBV10-3	TRBJ1-2	TRBD1	TGTGCCATCAGTGAAGGGAGACAGGGGGCTTGGGGCTATGGCTACACCTTC	CAISEGRQGAWGYGYTF
NA	15	TRBV6-5	TRBJ1-3	NA	TGTGCCAGCAGTTACGCGCAGGAAACTGGAAACACCATATATTTT	CASSYAQETGNTIYF
once	15	TRBV5-1	TRBJ1-2	NA	TGCGCCAGCAGCCCCGACCGGGAGTTAGGCTATGGCTACACCTTC	CASSPDRELGYGYTF
NA	17	TRBV7-9	TRBJ2-1	TRBD2	TGTGCCAGCAGTCGCTACTTCACTAGCGGGCTTAACAATGAGCAGTTCTTC	CASSRYFTSGLNNEQFF
NA	14	TRBV10-1	TRBJ1-5	NA	TGCGCCAGCAGCGAGAGTCGAGGAAATCAGCCCCAGCATTTT	CASSESRGNQPQHF
NA	14	TRBV18	TRBJ1-1	TRBD1	TGTGCCAGCTCAGGACAGGGGATGAACACTGAAGCTTTCTTT	CASSGQGMNTEAFF
NA	14	TRBV28	TRBJ2-3	NA	TGTGCCAGCACCTTGGGGGGGCTCGGAGATACGCAGTATTTT	CASTLGGLGDTQYF
NA	15	TRBV10-3	TRBJ1-3	NA	TGTGCCATCAGTGAACCGGGAAGAACGGGAAACACCATATATTTT	CAISEPGRTGNTIYF